The next 30 T cell receptor beta chains were all read from a single sample in a study of CD8 T cells in ankylosing spondylitis (dated by TCRdb to about 2017). Study-wide conclusions, independent of this receptor: Blood from ankylosing spondylitis patients appeared to be characterized by a TCR beta motif made up of several highly homologous amino acid variants.

These TCRs are of unknown antigen specificity. Receptors were amplified or captured by 5' RACE. The sequencer was an Illumina HiSeq 2500. The public reads were reanalyzed by TCRdb: fastp trimming at Q25, MiXCR alignment, in-frame beta chains only. Records with the same CDR3 protein are collapsed into one entry carrying the most frequent genes and DNA. The sample profile shows over 600,000 distinct CDR3 sequences; around 20% of them were found once. The ten largest clones represent around a fifth of the sample. What was sequenced was blood, either unsorted or a sorted T cell fraction (not recorded which). The source is a male donor with ankylosing spondylitis.

This clonotype was seen a few times. This chain links TRBV29-1 with TRBJ2-1, with 10 positions matching TRBD1. This CDR3 spans 14 amino acids. Germline trimming cut 3 bases from V and 6 bases from J; bases unmatched to any gene: 5. Germline-derived CDR1 and CDR2 are SQVTM and ANQGSEA. CDR3 residues: CSVEGTGVFNEQFF. Written as DNA, the CDR3 is TGCAGCGTTGAGGGGACAGGGGTTTTCAATGAGCAGTTCTTC.

This clonotype was recorded a few times. This chain uses TRBV9 with TRBJ2-1, with 10 nucleotides matching TRBD1. J was trimmed by 7 bases and V by 0 bases; bases with no gene match: 7. Germline-derived CDR1 and CDR2 are SGDLS and YYNGEE. The CDR3 contains 16 residues. For the CDR3, the DNA is TGTGCCAGCAGCGTAGGACAGGGGGCCCGGGATAATGAGCAGTTCTTC. Residues: CASSVGQGARDNEQFF.

The V gene is TRBV7-2, the J gene TRBJ1-4; TRBD1 is a possible D gene (5 bases). This CDR3 has 15 amino acids. Germline CDR1 is SGHTA and CDR2 is FQGNSA. V dropped 4 bases and J dropped 6 bases, with 15 bases sitting between them. In nucleotides, the CDR3 is TGTGCCAGCAGCTCGCGTGGGGCGGTGTATGAAAAACTGTTTTTT. This sequence encodes CASSSRGAVYEKLFF.

The chain couples TRBV27 to TRBJ2-2, with 12 bases aligning to TRBD2. Germline CDR1 MNHEY, CDR2 SMNVEV (reference sequence). The CDR3 has 18 residues. Losses at the gene ends were 3 bases for V and 5 bases for J; bases not matched to a gene: 10. The CDR3 loop is CASSFMRLAGEVTGELFF. The CDR3 DNA sequence: TGTGCCAGCAGTTTCATGAGACTAGCGGGAGAGGTAACCGGGGAGCTGTTTTTT.

This clonotype was seen a handful of times. The chain joins TRBV12-5 to TRBJ2-5, with 7 positions matching TRBD2. The V gene end was trimmed by 6 bases and the J gene end by 1 base; junction bases not matched to a gene: 2. The CDR3 sequence is 13 residues long. The germline V gene has CDR1 LGHNT and CDR2 FRNRAP. In DNA, the CDR3 is TGTGCTAGTGGAGCGGGAAGCCAAGAGACCCAGTACTTC. Translated, it gives CASGAGSQETQYF.

The genes are TRBV6-2 or TRBV6-3 and TRBJ2-1, with D possibly being TRBD1 (5 bases). CDR1 and CDR2 (germline): MNHEY, SVGEGT. V gave up 7 bases and J gave up 0 bases, with 10 bases separating them. The CDR3 spans 14 residues. CDR3 bases: TGTGCCAGCACCAGACAGTTCTCCTACAATGAGCAGTTCTTC. Amino acid sequence: CASTRQFSYNEQFF.

The chain links TRBV25-1 to TRBJ2-7; D call uncertain. There are 14 residues in the CDR3. From germline, CDR1 is MGHDK and CDR2 SYGVNS. Deletions cut 1 base from V and 7 bases from J, with 14 bases between. This CDR3 is CASSELGSLGEQYF. In nucleotides, the CDR3 is TGTGCCAGCAGTGAATTGGGCTCCCTGGGAGAGCAGTACTTC.

This clonotype was seen a few times. The chain is built from TRBV4-1 and TRBJ1-2; 7 nucleotides line up with TRBD1. CDR3 length equals 15 residues. J gave up 4 bases and V 0 bases, and 5 bases lay outside the gene matches. The germline V gene encodes CDR1 MGHRA and CDR2 YSYEKL. The CDR3 is CASSQETGLGYGYTF. The CDR3, as DNA: TGCGCCAGCAGCCAAGAGACAGGGCTCGGCTATGGCTACACCTTC.

The V and J genes are TRBV7-9 and TRBJ1-5; D is unresolved. Per the germline V gene, CDR1 is SEHNR and CDR2 is FQNEAQ (reference sequence). Trimming took 3 bases from V and 3 from J, leaving 6 bases between them. The CDR3 is 13 amino acids. DNA for the CDR3: TGTGCCAGCAGCTTCTTTGACAATCAGCCCCAGCATTTT. Its translation: CASSFFDNQPQHF.

This clonotype turned up a few times. CDR3 coding DNA: TGCAGCGTCGGTACCGGGACAGAAGAGACCCAGTACTTC. This gives the protein CSVGTGTEETQYF. The rearrangement links TRBV29-1 to TRBJ2-5, with 7 positions matching TRBD1. V dropped 6 bases and J dropped 3; count of bases not matched to a gene: 7. Germline-derived CDR1 and CDR2 are SQVTM and ANQGSEA. The CDR3 loop spans 13 amino acids.

This chain joins TRBV20-1 and TRBJ1-6, with no clear D. Looked up from germline, CDR1 is DFQATT and CDR2 is SNEGSKA (reference sequence). V gave up 0 bases and J gave up 6 bases, with 6 bases separating them. The CDR3 is 13 residues long. The CDR3 loop reads CSAREQSNSPLHF. The CDR3 DNA reads TGCAGTGCTAGAGAACAGTCTAATTCACCCCTCCACTTT.

The chain joins TRBV29-1 to TRBJ1-1, with 10 bases aligning to TRBD1. The CDR3 totals 13 residues. J gave up 5 bases and V 7 bases, and 7 bases lay outside the gene matches. Per the germline V gene, CDR1 is SQVTM and CDR2 is ANQGSEA. The CDR3 protein is CSAGTGAWTEAFF. DNA of the CDR3: TGCAGCGCCGGGACAGGGGCATGGACTGAAGCTTTCTTT.

Points on this clonotype: One end of the junction varies from germline; a read error may be responsible. This chain uses TRBV4-1 with TRBJ1-2, with 8 bases identical to TRBD1. Germline CDR1 reads MGHRA; CDR2 reads YSYEKL. This CDR3 contains 16 residues. In DNA form, the CDR3 reads TGCGCCAGCACCCAAGGGGGCAGGGGGCAGTACTATGGCTACACCTTC. This gives the protein CASTQGGRGQYYGYTF.

This clonotype came up many times. This chain connects TRBV4-3 to TRBJ2-1; D is perhaps TRBD1 (6 bases). V was pared by 0 bases and J by 0 bases, with 9 bases between. The CDR3 is 16 residues long. Germline V CDR1 and CDR2: LGHNA, YSLEER. The CDR3 DNA reads TGCGCCAGCAGCCAAGAAGTAGGGGGCTCCTACAATGAGCAGTTCTTC. This translates into CASSQEVGGSYNEQFF.

CDR3 bases: TGCGCCAGCAGCTTGGGAGGGACAGAAGGCTCCGAGCAGTACTTC. Protein sequence: CASSLGGTEGSEQYF. The V and J genes are TRBV5-1 and TRBJ2-7; 7 bases align to TRBD1. V shed 0 bases, J shed 6 bases, and the junction held 9 bases outside the gene matches. This CDR3 has 15 residues. Germline CDR1 is SGHRS and CDR2 is YFSETQ.

This clonotype turned up a few times. This rearrangement joins TRBV6-1 to TRBJ1-2; TRBD1 matches at 9 bases. With 7 bases clipped from V and 8 bases from J, the junction kept 8 bases outside the gene matches. The CDR3 spans 13 residues. CDR1 and CDR2 (germline): MNHNS, SASEGT. The DNA for the CDR3 is TGTGCCAGCACTCTACAGGGGGCGGAAGGCTACACCTTC. Protein product: CASTLQGAEGYTF.

The chain couples TRBV27 to TRBJ2-7, with D perhaps TRBD2 (5 bases). The CDR3 covers 14 residues. Looked up from germline, CDR1 is MNHEY and CDR2 is SMNVEV (reference sequence). The V gene lost 5 bases and the J gene lost 7 bases, with 18 bases spanning the gap. The CDR3 coding sequence is TGTGCCAGCAGTCTTCGGACTTCCTACCCGGAGCAGTACTTC. Translating gives CASSLRTSYPEQYF.

This clonotype has just a few counts. This chain connects TRBV20-1 to TRBJ2-3; TRBD2 agrees at 9 bases. The CDR3 is 17 residues long. Per germline, CDR1 DFQATT and CDR2 SNEGSKA (reference sequence). J was trimmed by 3 bases and V by 0 bases; bases with no gene match: 10. CDR3 DNA sequence: TGCAGTGCTAGAGAACTGCCCTTAGCGGGAGTAACAGATACGCAGTATTTT. This codes for CSARELPLAGVTDTQYF.

CDR3 sequence: CASSLGATYGYTF. CDR3 DNA sequence: TGTGCCAGCAGCTTAGGGGCTACCTATGGCTACACCTTC. The rearrangement links TRBV7-9 to TRBJ1-2, with D hard to call. V shed 1 base and J shed 4 bases, with 7 bases lying between them. In germline, CDR1 is SEHNR, CDR2 FQNEAQ (reference sequence). The CDR3 is 13 residues long.

The chain combines TRBV3-1 with TRBJ1-1; D remains unclear. The V and J ends lost 0 bases and 0 bases respectively, with 8 bases between them. The CDR3 is made up of 15 amino acids. Per the germline V gene, CDR1 is LGHDT and CDR2 is YNNKEL (reference sequence). The CDR3 DNA reads TGTGCCAGCAGCCAAGATGAGGGTCTGAACACTGAAGCTTTCTTT. Its protein is CASSQDEGLNTEAFF.

The chain couples TRBV28 to TRBJ2-5; the D call may be TRBD1 or TRBD2 (5 bases each). V dropped 6 bases and J dropped 14 bases, with 16 bases sitting between them. The germline CDR1 and CDR2 sequences are MDHEN and SYDVKM. The CDR3 is 11 residues long. This chain's CDR3 is CASRGVQVPYF. CDR3 bases: TGTGCCAGCAGGGGGGTTCAAGTCCCATACTTC. The full variable domain, its missing parts supplied by reference TRBV28 and TRBJ2-5, is DVKVTQSSRYLVKRTGEKVFLECVQDMDHENMFWYRQDPGLGLRLIYFSYDVKMKEKGDIPEGYSVSREKKERFSLILESASTNQTSMYLCASRGVQVPYFGPGTRLLVL.

The J gene is TRBJ1-5, the V gene TRBV30; 7 bases fit TRBD1. Germline trimming cut 4 bases from V and 3 bases from J; bases unmatched to any gene: 3. From germline, CDR1 is GTSNPN and CDR2 SVGIG (reference sequence). There are 13 residues in the CDR3. This CDR3 reads CAWTDRANQPQHF. DNA of the CDR3: TGTGCCTGGACTGACAGGGCCAATCAGCCCCAGCATTTT.

The CDR3 loop is CASSVDVLAAGELFF. The CDR3 region has the DNA TGTGCCAGCAGCGTAGATGTACTAGCGGCCGGGGAGCTGTTTTTT. The V and J genes are TRBV9 and TRBJ2-2; 8 bases line up with TRBD2. The CDR3 loop spans 15 amino acids. V shed 0 bases, J shed 6 bases, and the junction held 4 bases outside the gene matches. CDR1 SGDLS and CDR2 YYNGEE come from the germline V gene.

The chain joins TRBV12-3 or TRBV12-4 to TRBJ1-6; a weak D match, TRBD1 (5 bases). The CDR3 is 17 amino acids. V lost 5 bases and J lost 6, with 20 bases in between. The CDR3 sequence: CASSLNLRGAVNSPLHF. The CDR3 region has the DNA TGTGCCAGCAGTCTCAACCTCCGAGGGGCGGTTAATTCACCCCTCCACTTT.

This clonotype was detected a few times. The genes are TRBV12-3 or TRBV12-4 and TRBJ1-2, with TRBD1 identical over 8 bases. This CDR3 is built from 14 residues. Losses at the gene ends were 3 bases for V and 10 bases for J; bases not matched to a gene: 10. Here the CDR3 reads CASSFILTGEDYTF. Here the CDR3 DNA reads TGTGCCAGCAGTTTTATATTGACAGGGGAGGACTACACCTTC.

This clonotype has a handful of counts. This chain connects TRBV5-1 to TRBJ1-4; the D is unclear. From germline, CDR1 is SGHRS and CDR2 YFSETQ. Between the trimmed V and J ends, which lost 4 bases and 4 bases, there was a span of 11 bases. The CDR3 is 14 residues long. The CDR3 here is CASSPARGNEKLFF. DNA for the CDR3: TGCGCCAGCAGCCCGGCGAGAGGTAATGAAAAACTGTTTTTT.

The chain employs TRBV20-1 and TRBJ2-7; D possibly corresponds to TRBD1 (6 bases). V was trimmed by 3 bases and J by 2 bases, leaving 11 bases between them. The CDR3 is 13 residues long. Germline values: CDR1 DFQATT, CDR2 SNEGSKA (reference sequence). CDR3 protein: CSASRDTAYEQYF. The CDR3 bases are TGCAGTGCTAGCCGGGACACCGCCTACGAGCAGTACTTC.

The chain is built from TRBV12-3 or TRBV12-4 and TRBJ2-7; 7 bases match TRBD2. The CDR3 length is 14 residues. V shed 4 bases, J shed 2 bases, and the junction held 5 bases outside the gene matches. The CDR3 sequence is CASSWAGVAYEQYF. The CDR3 nucleotides read TGTGCCAGCAGTTGGGCGGGAGTCGCCTACGAGCAGTACTTC.

The genes are TRBV7-9 and TRBJ2-1, with 7 bases matching TRBD2. Germline lookup yields CDR1 SEHNR and CDR2 FQNEAQ (reference sequence). Trimming took 6 bases from V and 2 from J; bases not matched to a gene: 10. The CDR3 totals 16 residues. CDR3 nucleotide sequence: TGTGCCAGCAGTTCTCCCCTCAGCGGGACCTACAATGAGCAGTTCTTC. Translated: CASSSPLSGTYNEQFF.

V is TRBV3-1 and J is TRBJ2-1; 10 bases align to TRBD2. This CDR3 is 16 amino acids long. V lost 3 bases and J lost 6; bases outside the gene matches: 8. CDR1 is LGHDT and CDR2 is YNNKEL in the germline V gene (reference sequence). CDR3 region: CASSQEAGGVGNEQFF. As DNA, the CDR3 is TGTGCCAGCAGCCAGGAAGCGGGGGGGGTGGGCAATGAGCAGTTCTTC.